This T cell receptor (beta chain) is from a study of CD8+ T cells in alopecia areata. Study-level background: By percentage of affected scalp area, the severity of treated patients was scored. General study results and limits: When scalp samples are sequenced, resident alphabeta T cells of normal skin are also captured. Tofacitinib significantly reduced both scalp clonality and expanded CD8+ clones among the top 100.

Trimming stripped 6 bases from V and 2 bases from J, with 7 bases between. This CDR3 has 11 residues. Germline assignment: CDR1 SQVTM and CDR2 ANQGSEA. This clone occurred many times. Its antigen is not known. Treatment of the sample: oral pan-JAK inhibitor, 5-10 mg twice daily. Extraction of RNA preceded its reverse transcription into cDNA, which served as the sequencing template. TCRdb's copy holds only in-frame clones and misses some; the assay was immunoSEQ multiplex PCR. The sample includes 150,000 to 200,000 clones, roughly three fifths of them seen just once. Specimen: CD4+ T cells sorted from blood, collected around week 50, from a patient treated with tofacitinib. The chain links TRBV29-1 to TRBJ2-5; D is unclear. This receptor was obtained from a human donor with alopecia areata. CDR3 sequence: CSVNHQETQYF. The CDR3 nucleotides are TGCAGCGTAAACCATCAAGAGACCCAGTACTTC.